These 15 T cell receptor beta chains were all obtained from the same sample, sequenced in a study of shared clonotypes between healthy human individuals. Method: immunoSEQ multiplex PCR; TCRdb's copy keeps in-frame clones and lacks some. The sample records 2 million to 2.5 million clones, approximately 93% being singletons. Source material: naive CD4+ T cells from PBMCs. Subset described: CD45RA+ positively selected. The receptors were sampled from a man aged 18 to 29 in good health. Some clones in this sample may be carry-over from other donors' samples.

This clone has more than one count but fewer than ten. CDR3 loop: CASSHEGLGEQYF. CDR3 coding DNA: TGTGCCAGCAGTCACGAGGGGTTGGGCGAGCAGTACTTC. V is TRBV5-8 and J is TRBJ2-7; D might be TRBD1 or TRBD2, each matching 5 bases. Trimming took off 5 bases at V and 6 bases at J, with 15 bases between the two ends. Germline V CDR1 and CDR2: SGHTS, YDEGEE. The CDR3 covers 13 residues.

The V call is TRBV5-1, the J call TRBJ2-3; D is undetermined. In germline, CDR1 is SGHRS, CDR2 YFSETQ. CDR3 length equals 16 residues. Trimming took 0 bases from V and 0 from J, leaving 11 bases between them. CDR3 sequence: CASSLVGRQSTDTQYF. In DNA form, the CDR3 reads TGCGCCAGCAGCTTGGTCGGACGGCAAAGCACAGATACGCAGTATTTT.

This chain joins TRBV11-1 and TRBJ2-5; the D is unclear. CDR3 length equals 12 residues. The V end lost 8 bases, the J end lost 2 bases, and 9 bases lay between the germline ends. Germline V gives CDR1 SGHAT, CDR2 FQDESV (reference sequence). This chain's CDR3 is CASGPRQETQYF. In nucleotides, the CDR3 is TGTGCCAGCGGCCCACGACAAGAGACCCAGTACTTC.

This chain uses TRBV7-8 with TRBJ2-7; 9 bases fit TRBD1. Trimming took 2 bases from V and 5 from J; bases not matched to a gene: 7. Germline V gives CDR1 SGHVS, CDR2 FQNEAQ. CDR3 length: 15 residues. The CDR3 DNA reads as TGTGCCAGCAGCTTAATAGGGACAGGGTTTCACGAGCAGTACTTC. It encodes CASSLIGTGFHEQYF.

The chain is built from TRBV27 and TRBJ2-2, with unresolved D. Germline assignment: CDR1 MNHEY and CDR2 SMNVEV (reference sequence). Trimming took 2 bases from V and 4 from J, leaving 17 bases between them. This CDR3 comprises 17 residues. In DNA form, the CDR3 reads TGTGCCAGCAGTTTACTCCCGGGCACAGAACCCACCGGGGAGCTGTTTTTT. Its protein product is CASSLLPGTEPTGELFF.

The J gene is TRBJ2-2, the V gene TRBV19, with 11 bases fitting TRBD2. J was trimmed by 5 bases and V by 5 bases; bases with no gene match: 4. The CDR3 totals 15 residues. CDR1 is LNHDA and CDR2 is SQIVND in the germline V gene (reference sequence). CDR3 DNA: TGTGCCAGTAGTGCCCTAGCGGGAGGAACCGGGGAGCTGTTTTTT. The encoded protein is CASSALAGGTGELFF. Based on the CDR3 plus reference TRBV19 and TRBJ2-2, the full variable domain is DGGITQSPKYLFRKEGQNVTLSCEQNLNHDAMYWYRQDPGQGLRLIYYSQIVNDFQKGDIAEGYSVSREKKESFPLTVTSAQKNPTAFYLCASSALAGGTGELFFGEGSRLTVL.

Turning to this clone: Distinct nucleotide sequences in the sample also encode this CDR3. The chain carries TRBV29-1 and TRBJ1-1; D remains unclear. The CDR3 runs to 12 residues. V lost 3 bases to trimming and J lost 1 base, with 6 bases between them. The germline V gene has CDR1 SQVTM and CDR2 ANQGSEA. This CDR3 reads CSVEKGNTEAFF. The CDR3 nucleotides read TGCAGCGTTGAGAAAGGGAACACTGAAGCTTTCTTT. The full variable domain, its missing parts supplied by reference TRBV29-1 and TRBJ1-1, is SAVISQKPSRDICQRGTSLTIQCQVDSQVTMMFWYRQQPGQSLTLIATANQGSEATYESGFVIDKFPISRPNLTFSTLTVSNMSPEDSSIYLCSVEKGNTEAFFGQGTRLTVV.

This CDR3 is CASSGGSRLAGDEQYF. CDR3 coding DNA: TGCGCCAGCAGCGGAGGATCCCGACTAGCGGGAGACGAGCAGTACTTC. This sequence joins TRBV10-1 and TRBJ2-7, with 12 bases lining up with TRBD2. The CDR3 has 16 residues. J lost 5 bases, V lost 6 bases, and 11 bases had no gene match. Per germline, CDR1 WNHNN and CDR2 SYGVQD (reference sequence).

J is TRBJ2-3 and V is TRBV14, with unresolved D. CDR3 length equals 17 residues. Trimming removed 0 bases from V and 0 bases from J, with 13 bases in between. The germline V gene has CDR1 SGHDN and CDR2 FVKESK. The CDR3 nucleotides are TGTGCCAGCAGCCAAGATTGGTGGCAGACCAGCACAGATACGCAGTATTTT. Its translation is CASSQDWWQTSTDTQYF.

The chain is built from TRBV11-2 and TRBJ2-1, with 8 positions matching TRBD1. CDR3 size: 15 residues. The V and J ends lost 1 base and 5 bases, in that order; junction bases with no gene match: 4. Germline CDR1 SGHAT, CDR2 FQNNGV. CDR3 loop: CASSLAQGAHNEQFF. DNA of the CDR3: TGTGCCAGCAGCTTAGCCCAGGGGGCCCACAATGAGCAGTTCTTC.

This sequence joins TRBV28 and TRBJ2-5; 9 bases align to TRBD2. The V gene's germline CDR1 is MDHEN and CDR2 SYDVKM. This CDR3 is 14 amino acids long. V was clipped by 6 bases and J by 1 base; unmatched bases: 3. The CDR3: CASRVAGAQETQYF. CDR3 bases: TGTGCCAGCAGGGTAGCGGGGGCCCAAGAGACCCAGTACTTC.

The chain uses TRBV6-5 and TRBJ1-5; the match to TRBD1 covers 9 bases. The CDR3 covers 14 residues. The germline gives CDR1 MNHEY, CDR2 SVGAGI. With V trimmed by 6 bases and J by 5 bases, 5 bases remained unmatched. For the CDR3, the DNA is TGTGCCAGCAGCCTAACAGGGGGCTATCAGCCCCAGCATTTT. Residues: CASSLTGGYQPQHF.

This chain uses TRBV7-2 with TRBJ2-2, with 7 bases aligning to TRBD1. The V segment lost 7 bases and the J segment 1 base; nucleotides outside the gene matches: 9. This CDR3 is built from 16 residues. Per the germline V gene, CDR1 is SGHTA and CDR2 is FQGNSA. The CDR3 loop reads CASNDHGDRNTGELFF. The DNA for the CDR3 is TGTGCCAGCAACGACCACGGGGACAGGAACACCGGGGAGCTGTTTTTT.

A word on this clone: The sample carries other DNA sequences with the same CDR3. The chain joins TRBV7-6 to TRBJ2-3; a possible D gene is TRBD2 (6 bases). V was cut by 5 bases and J by 0 bases, with 9 bases left in between. Germline V gene lookup returns CDR1 SGHVS and CDR2 FNYEAQ. The CDR3 length is 14 residues. The CDR3 loop is CASSPSGSTDTQYF. As DNA, the CDR3 is TGTGCCAGCAGCCCCAGCGGGAGCACAGATACGCAGTATTTT. Supplemented by reference TRBV7-6 and TRBJ2-3, the full variable domain reads GAGVSQSPRYKVTKRGQDVALRCDPISGHVSLYWYRQALGQGPEFLTYFNYEAQQDKSGLPNDRFSAERPEGSISTLTIQRTEQRDSAMYRCASSPSGSTDTQYFGPGTRLTVL.

V usage is TRBV28 and J usage is TRBJ1-3, with D perhaps matching TRBD1 (5 bases). The germline V gene has CDR1 MDHEN and CDR2 SYDVKM. V shed 5 bases and J shed 2 bases, with 10 bases lying between them. This CDR3 is 14 amino acids long. CDR3 nucleotide sequence: TGTGCCAGCAGTGGGGCCGGGACTGGAAACACCATATATTTT. It translates to CASSGAGTGNTIYF.